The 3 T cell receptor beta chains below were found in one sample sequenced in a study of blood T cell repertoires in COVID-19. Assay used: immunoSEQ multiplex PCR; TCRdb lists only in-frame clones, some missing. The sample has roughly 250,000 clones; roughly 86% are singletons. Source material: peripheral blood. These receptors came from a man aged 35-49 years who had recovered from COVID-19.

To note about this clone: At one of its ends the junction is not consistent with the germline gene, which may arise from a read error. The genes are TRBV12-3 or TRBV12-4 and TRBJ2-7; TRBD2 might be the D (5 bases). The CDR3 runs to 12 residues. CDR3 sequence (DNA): TGTGCCAGCAGTTTGCCGGGAAACCCGGCCAACTTC. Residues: CASSLPGNPANF.

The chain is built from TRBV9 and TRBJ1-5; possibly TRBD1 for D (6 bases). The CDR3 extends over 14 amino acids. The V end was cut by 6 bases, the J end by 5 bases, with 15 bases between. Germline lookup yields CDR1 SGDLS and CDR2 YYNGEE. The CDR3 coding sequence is TGTGCCAGCAATTCTGGAGGGGGGGATCAGCCCCAGCATTTT. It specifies CASNSGGGDQPQHF.

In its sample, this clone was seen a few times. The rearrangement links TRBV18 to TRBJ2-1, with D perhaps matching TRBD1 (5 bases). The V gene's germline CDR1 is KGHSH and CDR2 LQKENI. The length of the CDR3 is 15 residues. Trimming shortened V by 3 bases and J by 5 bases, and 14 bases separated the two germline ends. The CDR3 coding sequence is TGTGCCAGCTCACCCGCGGCAGGGATAAACAATGAGCAGTTCTTC. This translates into CASSPAAGINNEQFF. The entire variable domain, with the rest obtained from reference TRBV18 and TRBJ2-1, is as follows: NAGVMQNPRHLVRRRGQEARLRCSPMKGHSHVYWYRQLPEEGLKFMVYLQKENIIDESGMPKERFSAEFPKEGPSILRIQQVVRGDSAAYFCASSPAAGINNEQFFGPGTRLTVL.